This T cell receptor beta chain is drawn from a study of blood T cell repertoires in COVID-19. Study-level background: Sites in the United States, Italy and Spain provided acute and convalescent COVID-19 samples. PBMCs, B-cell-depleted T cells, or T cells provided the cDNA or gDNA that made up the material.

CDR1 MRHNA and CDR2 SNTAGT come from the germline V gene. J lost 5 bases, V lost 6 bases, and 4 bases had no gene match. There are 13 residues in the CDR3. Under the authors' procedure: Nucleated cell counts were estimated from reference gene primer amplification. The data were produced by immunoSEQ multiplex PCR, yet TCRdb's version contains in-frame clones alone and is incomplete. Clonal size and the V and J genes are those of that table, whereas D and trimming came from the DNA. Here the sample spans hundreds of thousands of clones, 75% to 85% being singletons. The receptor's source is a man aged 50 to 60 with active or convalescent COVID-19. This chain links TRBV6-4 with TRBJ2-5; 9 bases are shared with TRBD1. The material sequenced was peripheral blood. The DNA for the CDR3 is TGTGCCAGCAGCCCTGACAGGGGGGAGACCCAGTACTTC. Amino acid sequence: CASSPDRGETQYF.